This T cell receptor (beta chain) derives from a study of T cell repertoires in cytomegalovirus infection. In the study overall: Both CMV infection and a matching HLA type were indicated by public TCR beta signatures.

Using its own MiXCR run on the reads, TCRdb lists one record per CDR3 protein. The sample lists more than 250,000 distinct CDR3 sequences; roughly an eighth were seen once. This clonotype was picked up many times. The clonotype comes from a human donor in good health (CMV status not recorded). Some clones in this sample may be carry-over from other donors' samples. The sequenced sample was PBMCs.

CDR3 in DNA: TGTGCCAGCAGTCCCAGGGACTTGCAGTTCTTC. Translation gives CASSPRDLQFF. The chain carries TRBV28 and TRBJ2-1; D perhaps matches TRBD2 (6 bases). Between the trimmed V and J ends, which lost 5 bases and 12 bases, there was a span of 11 bases. This CDR3 region has 11 residues. Germline V gives CDR1 MDHEN, CDR2 SYDVKM.